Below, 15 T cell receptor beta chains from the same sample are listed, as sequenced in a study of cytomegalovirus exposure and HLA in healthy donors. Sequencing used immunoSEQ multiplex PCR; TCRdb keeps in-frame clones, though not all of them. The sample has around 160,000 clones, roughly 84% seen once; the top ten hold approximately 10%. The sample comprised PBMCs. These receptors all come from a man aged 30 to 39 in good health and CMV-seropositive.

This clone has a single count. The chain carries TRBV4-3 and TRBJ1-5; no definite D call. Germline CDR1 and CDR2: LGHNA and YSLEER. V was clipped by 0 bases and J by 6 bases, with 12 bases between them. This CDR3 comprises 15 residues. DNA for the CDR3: TGCGCCAGCAGCCAAGAGAGCCAGGCCGGTCAGCCCCAGCATTTT. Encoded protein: CASSQESQAGQPQHF.

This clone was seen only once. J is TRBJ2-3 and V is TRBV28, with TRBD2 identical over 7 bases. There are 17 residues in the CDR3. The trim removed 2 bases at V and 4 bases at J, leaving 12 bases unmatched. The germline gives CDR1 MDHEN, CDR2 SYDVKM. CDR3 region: CASSLGPGSGGADTQYF. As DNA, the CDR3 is TGTGCCAGCAGTTTAGGTCCCGGATCGGGAGGCGCAGATACGCAGTATTTT.

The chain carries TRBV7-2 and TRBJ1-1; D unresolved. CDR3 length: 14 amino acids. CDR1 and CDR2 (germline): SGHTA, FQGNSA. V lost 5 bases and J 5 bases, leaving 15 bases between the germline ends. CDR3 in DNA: TGTGCCAGCAGCCAGTCGTGGGGAGAAACTGAAGCTTTCTTT. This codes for CASSQSWGETEAFF.

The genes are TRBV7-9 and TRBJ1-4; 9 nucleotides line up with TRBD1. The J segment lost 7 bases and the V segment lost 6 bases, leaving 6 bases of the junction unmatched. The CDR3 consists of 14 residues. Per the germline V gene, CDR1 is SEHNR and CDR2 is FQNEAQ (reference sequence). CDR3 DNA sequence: TGTGCCAGCAGTACCGGGACAGGGACTGAAAAACTGTTTTTT. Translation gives CASSTGTGTEKLFF.

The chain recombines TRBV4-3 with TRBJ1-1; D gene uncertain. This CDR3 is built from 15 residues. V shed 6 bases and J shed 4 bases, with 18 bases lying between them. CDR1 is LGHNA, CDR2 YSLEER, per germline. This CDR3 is CASRLAETMGTEAFF. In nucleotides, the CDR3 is TGCGCCAGCAGATTGGCAGAGACTATGGGCACTGAAGCTTTCTTT.

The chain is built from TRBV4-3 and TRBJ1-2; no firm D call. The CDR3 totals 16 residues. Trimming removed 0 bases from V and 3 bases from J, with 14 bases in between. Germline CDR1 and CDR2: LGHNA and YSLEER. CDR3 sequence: CASSQDEGGLDYGYTF. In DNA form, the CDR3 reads TGCGCCAGCAGCCAAGATGAGGGCGGCCTTGACTATGGCTACACCTTC.

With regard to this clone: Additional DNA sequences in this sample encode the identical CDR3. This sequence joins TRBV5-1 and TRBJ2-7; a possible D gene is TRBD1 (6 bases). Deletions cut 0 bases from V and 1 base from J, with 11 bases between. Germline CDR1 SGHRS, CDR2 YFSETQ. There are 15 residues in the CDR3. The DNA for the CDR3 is TGCGCCAGCAGCTTGGGACAGGTTGGGTCCTACGAGCAGTACTTC. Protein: CASSLGQVGSYEQYF.

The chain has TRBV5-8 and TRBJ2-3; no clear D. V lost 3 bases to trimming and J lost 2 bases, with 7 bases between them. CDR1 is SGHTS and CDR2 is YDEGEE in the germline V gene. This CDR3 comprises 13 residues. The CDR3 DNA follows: TGTGCCAGCAGCTGGTCAGACACAGATACGCAGTATTTT. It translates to CASSWSDTDTQYF.

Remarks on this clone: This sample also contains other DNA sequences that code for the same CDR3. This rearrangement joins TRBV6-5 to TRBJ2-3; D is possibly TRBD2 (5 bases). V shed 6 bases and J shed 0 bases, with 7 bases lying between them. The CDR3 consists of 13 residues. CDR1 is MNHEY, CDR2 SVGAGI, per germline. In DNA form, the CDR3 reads TGTGCCAGCAGGCGGACTAGCACAGATACGCAGTATTTT. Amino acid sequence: CASRRTSTDTQYF.

The chain's CDR3 is CASSPVNTGELFF. The CDR3, as DNA: TGTGCCAGCTCCCCCGTCAACACCGGGGAGCTGTTTTTT. V usage is TRBV18 and J usage is TRBJ2-2, with D hard to call. CDR3 length: 13 amino acids. V lost 6 bases, J lost 2 bases, and 7 bases lay in between. CDR1 is KGHSH and CDR2 is LQKENI in the germline V gene.

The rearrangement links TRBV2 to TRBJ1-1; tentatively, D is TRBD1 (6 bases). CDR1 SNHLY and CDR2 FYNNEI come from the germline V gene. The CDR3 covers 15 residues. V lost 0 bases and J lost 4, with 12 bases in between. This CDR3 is CASSEAYLRGTEAFF. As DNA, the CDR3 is TGTGCCAGCAGTGAAGCCTATCTCAGGGGCACTGAAGCTTTCTTT.

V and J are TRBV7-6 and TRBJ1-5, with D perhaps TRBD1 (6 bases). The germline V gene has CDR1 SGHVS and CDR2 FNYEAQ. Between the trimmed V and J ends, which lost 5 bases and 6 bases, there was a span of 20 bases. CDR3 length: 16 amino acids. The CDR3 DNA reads TGTGCCAGCAGCATGGGGGGGCTGACTCGAGGTCAGCCCCAGCATTTT. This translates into CASSMGGLTRGQPQHF.

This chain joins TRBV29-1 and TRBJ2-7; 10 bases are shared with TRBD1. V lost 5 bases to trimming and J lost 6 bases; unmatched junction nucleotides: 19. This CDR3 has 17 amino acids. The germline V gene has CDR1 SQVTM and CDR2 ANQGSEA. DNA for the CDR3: TGCAGCGTTTTCCTAAGAGCTACCGGGACAGGGGCCGCCGAGCAGTACTTC. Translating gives CSVFLRATGTGAAEQYF.

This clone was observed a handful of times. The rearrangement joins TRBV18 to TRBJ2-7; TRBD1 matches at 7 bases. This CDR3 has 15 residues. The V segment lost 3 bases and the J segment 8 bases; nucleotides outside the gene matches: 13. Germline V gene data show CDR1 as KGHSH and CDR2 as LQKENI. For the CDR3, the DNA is TGTGCCAGCTCACCCACTATCGTGCCGGGACAGCAGCAGTACTTC. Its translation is CASSPTIVPGQQQYF.

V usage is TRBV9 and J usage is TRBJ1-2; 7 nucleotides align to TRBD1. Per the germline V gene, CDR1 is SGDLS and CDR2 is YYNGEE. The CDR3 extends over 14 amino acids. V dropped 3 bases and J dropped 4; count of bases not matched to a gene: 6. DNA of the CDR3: TGTGCCAGCAGCGAAGGGGGCAGGGGCTATGGCTACACCTTC. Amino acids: CASSEGGRGYGYTF. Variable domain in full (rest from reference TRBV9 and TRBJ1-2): DSGVTQTPKHLITATGQRVTLRCSPRSGDLSVYWYQQSLDQGLQFLIQYYNGEERAKGNILERFSAQQFPDLHSELNLSSLELGDSALYFCASSEGGRGYGYTFGSGTRLTVV.